The present TCR beta chain was sequenced within a study of OX40 agonist ivuxolimab in advanced cancers. The data were produced by immunoSEQ multiplex PCR, yet TCRdb's version contains in-frame clones alone and is incomplete. Of more than 35,000 clones listed, less than 90% are singletons. Germline V CDR1 and CDR2: SGHDN, FVKESK. V shed 4 bases and J 6 bases; nucleotides not matched to a gene: 15. The CDR3 totals 19 residues. The sequence derives from an adult with an advanced solid tumor such as melanoma, head and neck, liver or kidney cancer. The chain carries TRBV14 and TRBJ2-5, with 15 bases aligning to TRBD2. The specimen was CD4+ or CD8+ T cells sorted from blood, collected in a trial of the OX40 agonist ivuxolimab. CDR3 in amino acids: CASSRSWTSGRGLVKTQYF. The CDR3 nucleotides read TGTGCCAGCAGCCGATCGTGGACTAGCGGGAGGGGACTGGTAAAGACCCAGTACTTC. Looking up the rest from reference TRBV14 and TRBJ2-5 gives the full variable domain: EAGVTQFPSHSVIEKGQTVTLRCDPISGHDNLYWYRRVMGKEIKFLLHFVKESKQDESGMPNNRFLAERTGGTYSTLKVQPAELEDSGVYFCASSRSWTSGRGLVKTQYFGPGTRLLVL.